The 31 T cell receptor beta chains presented below share a single source sample, sequenced in a study of T cell changes during pregnancy in multiple sclerosis. Repertoires were generated with immunoSEQ multiplex PCR, while TCRdb's copy carries only in-frame clones and drops some. The table includes 60,000 or so clones, around 89% detected once. The sequencing here drew on peripheral blood, taken in the first trimester of pregnancy. These receptors were obtained from a female donor in good health, enrolled as a control in a pregnancy study.

The chain has TRBV5-1 and TRBJ1-5, with 8 bases lining up with TRBD1. This CDR3 has 13 residues. CDR1 and CDR2 (germline): SGHRS, YFSETQ. V lost 5 bases and J lost 5; bases outside the gene matches: 3. This CDR3 is CASRQDRDQPQHF. The CDR3 coding sequence is TGCGCCAGCAGGCAGGACAGGGATCAGCCCCAGCATTTT.

The chain has TRBV4-3 and TRBJ2-1, with no clear D. V lost 0 bases and J 4 bases, leaving 10 bases between the germline ends. The germline V gene encodes CDR1 LGHNA and CDR2 YSLEER. CDR3 length: 15 amino acids. The CDR3 nucleotides are TGCGCCAGCAGCCAAGATCTCGTGACATACAATGAGCAGTTCTTC. The encoded protein is CASSQDLVTYNEQFF.

V gene TRBV19 combines with J gene TRBJ2-2; TRBD2 is a possible D gene (6 bases). V was cut by 5 bases and J by 6 bases, with 16 bases left in between. This CDR3 region has 15 residues. Germline CDR1 LNHDA, CDR2 SQIVND (reference sequence). The CDR3 sequence is CASSPPRTGAGELFF. The DNA of the CDR3 is TGTGCCAGTAGTCCTCCACGAACGGGGGCCGGGGAGCTGTTTTTT.

The genes are TRBV11-3 and TRBJ2-2; 9 positions agree with TRBD1. CDR1 is SGHNT and CDR2 is YENEEA in the germline V gene. V was clipped by 5 bases and J by 8 bases; unmatched bases: 6. There are 14 residues in the CDR3. The CDR3 protein is CASSRGQGLGELFF. CDR3 DNA sequence: TGTGCCAGCAGCAGGGGACAGGGATTGGGGGAGCTGTTTTTT.

This rearrangement joins TRBV6-6 to TRBJ1-1; D is unresolved. V was shortened by 6 bases and J by 1 base, with 12 bases between the two germline ends. This CDR3 is 14 amino acids long. CDR1 MNHNY and CDR2 SVGAGI come from the germline V gene (reference sequence). The CDR3 protein is CASSLVPTNTEAFF. In DNA form, the CDR3 reads TGTGCCAGCAGCCTAGTACCGACGAACACTGAAGCTTTCTTT.

This rearrangement joins TRBV6-4 to TRBJ1-2; TRBD1 might be the D (6 bases). This CDR3 has 13 amino acids. Trimming pared 6 bases from V and 10 bases from J, leaving 18 bases between. Germline V CDR1 and CDR2: MRHNA, SNTAGT. CDR3 nucleotide sequence: TGTGCCAGCAGCCCGACATCTCAGGGGCCCTACACCTTC. Translation gives CASSPTSQGPYTF.

The V and J genes are TRBV7-2 and TRBJ2-1, with D possibly matching TRBD2 (6 bases). The CDR3 is made up of 17 amino acids. The V end lost 6 bases, the J end lost 8 bases, and 26 bases lay between the germline ends. Germline V gene data show CDR1 as SGHTA and CDR2 as FQGNSA. DNA for the CDR3: TGTGCCAGCAGGTCGTGGGAGGCGGGTAACCAAAAGTATGAGCAGTTCTTC. This translates into CASRSWEAGNQKYEQFF. The entire variable domain, with the rest obtained from reference TRBV7-2 and TRBJ2-1, is as follows: GAGVSQSPSNKVTEKGKDVELRCDPISGHTALYWYRQSLGQGLEFLIYFQGNSAPDKSGLPSDRFSAERTGGSVSTLTIQRTQQEDSAVYLCASRSWEAGNQKYEQFFGPGTRLTVL.

The gene calls are TRBV7-9 and TRBJ2-7; D possibly corresponds to TRBD1 (6 bases). V shed 4 bases and J shed 5 bases, with 12 bases lying between them. Germline assignment: CDR1 SEHNR and CDR2 FQNEAQ (reference sequence). CDR3 length: 13 residues. The chain's CDR3 is CASSSNTGNEQYF. Written as DNA, the CDR3 is TGTGCCAGCAGCTCCAATACAGGGAACGAGCAGTACTTC.

The rearrangement joins TRBV2 to TRBJ1-2; D possibly corresponds to TRBD1 (5 bases). Germline CDR1 SNHLY, CDR2 FYNNEI. The germline V and J ends were trimmed by 7 bases and 0 bases, with 15 bases remaining between them. This CDR3 is 15 amino acids long. The CDR3 here is CASTLGAGANYGYTF. The CDR3 DNA is TGTGCCAGCACTCTCGGCGCGGGGGCTAACTATGGCTACACCTTC.

The chain employs TRBV7-2 and TRBJ2-3; no clear D. Per the germline V gene, CDR1 is SGHTA and CDR2 is FQGNSA. This CDR3 region has 11 residues. V dropped 7 bases and J dropped 3 bases, with 5 bases sitting between them. The CDR3 spells CASTQTDTQYF. The CDR3 coding sequence is TGTGCCAGCACACAAACAGATACGCAGTATTTT. Looking up the rest from reference TRBV7-2 and TRBJ2-3 gives the full variable domain: GAGVSQSPSNKVTEKGKDVELRCDPISGHTALYWYRQSLGQGLEFLIYFQGNSAPDKSGLPSDRFSAERTGGSVSTLTIQRTQQEDSAVYLCASTQTDTQYFGPGTRLTVL.

The chain carries TRBV19 and TRBJ1-5, with D unresolved. The CDR3 totals 15 residues. Germline V gene lookup returns CDR1 LNHDA and CDR2 SQIVND (reference sequence). Between the trimmed V and J ends, which lost 1 base and 1 base, there was a span of 8 bases. The CDR3: CASSIVGDSNQPQHF. The DNA for the CDR3 is TGTGCCAGTAGTATAGTCGGAGACAGCAATCAGCCCCAGCATTTT.

The rearrangement links TRBV5-1 to TRBJ2-3; 10 bases are shared with TRBD2. The V segment lost 2 bases and the J segment 5 bases; nucleotides outside the gene matches: 5. The CDR3 totals 15 residues. Looked up from germline, CDR1 is SGHRS and CDR2 is YFSETQ. CDR3 in amino acids: CASSFSGGRGDTQYF. The CDR3 nucleotides are TGCGCCAGCAGCTTTAGCGGGGGGCGGGGAGATACGCAGTATTTT.

This clone was recorded only once. The V gene is TRBV4-3, the J gene TRBJ1-5, with D perhaps matching TRBD1 (5 bases). The CDR3 is made up of 15 amino acids. V gave up 0 bases and J gave up 9 bases, with 15 bases separating them. Per the germline V gene, CDR1 is LGHNA and CDR2 is YSLEER. The chain's CDR3 is CASSQDRGLSRPQHF. CDR3 nucleotides: TGCGCCAGCAGCCAAGATAGGGGACTCAGTCGGCCCCAGCATTTT.

The rearrangement uses TRBV11-1 and TRBJ2-5; possibly TRBD1 for D (6 bases). The CDR3 is made up of 14 amino acids. CDR1 and CDR2 from the germline V gene are SGHAT and FQDESV (reference sequence). V lost 1 base and J lost 2, with 8 bases in between. CDR3 loop: CASSLGTGQETQYF. The CDR3 DNA sequence: TGTGCCAGCAGCTTAGGCACAGGGCAAGAGACCCAGTACTTC.

The chain couples TRBV9 to TRBJ2-5; TRBD2 matches at 14 bases. This CDR3 has 15 amino acids. Germline V gene lookup returns CDR1 SGDLS and CDR2 YYNGEE. The junction had 3 bases not matched to a gene; V was cut back by 3 bases and J by 5 bases. The CDR3 DNA reads as TGTGCCAGCAGCGAGACTAGCGGGGGGGCCGAGACCCAGTACTTC. Amino acid sequence: CASSETSGGAETQYF.

This rearrangement joins TRBV6-1 to TRBJ1-2; 7 bases align to TRBD1. Trimming at V came to 1 base and at J to 8 bases, leaving 7 bases not matched to a gene. The CDR3 sequence is 14 residues long. Germline loops: CDR1 MNHNS, CDR2 SASEGT. The chain's CDR3 is CASSEGTGPWGYTF. DNA for the CDR3: TGTGCCAGCAGTGAAGGGACAGGCCCTTGGGGCTACACCTTC.

V is TRBV7-9 and J is TRBJ2-5; 7 nucleotides line up with TRBD2. V shed 4 bases, J shed 2 bases, and the junction held 7 bases outside the gene matches. The length of the CDR3 is 15 residues. The germline V gene encodes CDR1 SEHNR and CDR2 FQNEAQ (reference sequence). CDR3 sequence reads: CASSWVFGGQETQYF. The DNA of the CDR3 is TGTGCCAGCAGCTGGGTTTTCGGGGGGCAAGAGACCCAGTACTTC.

The rearrangement links TRBV4-3 to TRBJ1-5; the D is unclear. Germline loops: CDR1 LGHNA, CDR2 YSLEER. V was shortened by 1 base and J by 2 bases, with 15 bases between the two germline ends. The CDR3 length is 17 residues. The CDR3 nucleotides are TGCGCCAGCAGCCAAGCGTACGGAGCCGAGGGCAATCAGCCCCAGCATTTT. Residues: CASSQAYGAEGNQPQHF.

V is TRBV29-1 and J is TRBJ2-7, with D maybe TRBD1 (5 bases). The CDR3 is 11 residues long. Per germline, CDR1 SQVTM and CDR2 ANQGSEA. Trimming took 4 bases from V and 2 from J, leaving 6 bases between them. CDR3 sequence: CSVARAYEQYF. DNA for the CDR3: TGCAGCGTTGCCAGGGCCTACGAGCAGTACTTC.

J is TRBJ2-1 and V is TRBV4-2; D possibly corresponds to TRBD1 (5 bases). Germline V gives CDR1 LGHNA, CDR2 YNFKEQ. The germline V and J ends were trimmed by 1 base and 9 bases, with 16 bases remaining between them. The CDR3 covers 15 residues. The CDR3 DNA sequence: TGTGCCAGCAGCCAAGTAGCCAGGGTTTCGAGTGAGCAGTTCTTC. Translated, it gives CASSQVARVSSEQFF.

The CDR3 loop is CASHDRPGGDTDTQYF. CDR3 DNA: TGCGCCAGCCACGACCGGCCGGGGGGGGACACAGATACGCAGTATTTT. The chain recombines TRBV5-1 with TRBJ2-3, with 8 bases identical to TRBD2. Trimming cost V 7 bases and J 2 bases; bases outside gene matches: 12. Germline-derived CDR1 and CDR2 are SGHRS and YFSETQ. The CDR3 contains 16 residues.

The V and J genes are TRBV14 and TRBJ1-2; D possibly corresponds to TRBD1 (5 bases). V was cut by 1 base and J by 3 bases, with 6 bases left in between. The germline V gene encodes CDR1 SGHDN and CDR2 FVKESK. This CDR3 spans 13 amino acids. CDR3 DNA: TGTGCCAGCAGCCAAGGCAGGGACTATGGCTACACCTTC. Encoded protein: CASSQGRDYGYTF.

V and J are TRBV16 and TRBJ1-3, with 9 bases matching TRBD1. Trimming removed 1 base from V and 4 bases from J; junction bases left unmatched: 5. The CDR3 totals 16 residues. Germline V gene data show CDR1 as KGHSY and CDR2 as FQNENV. The CDR3 sequence: CASSQLSGTGGNTIYF. The CDR3 DNA reads as TGTGCCAGCAGCCAATTGTCCGGGACAGGGGGAAACACCATATATTTT.

This chain connects TRBV6-1 to TRBJ1-2; 10 bases fit TRBD1. Trimming cost V 4 bases and J 5 bases; bases outside gene matches: 4. The CDR3 spans 14 residues. Germline assignment: CDR1 MNHNS and CDR2 SASEGT. This CDR3 reads CASSGDRGAYGYTF. In nucleotides, the CDR3 is TGTGCCAGCAGTGGGGACAGGGGAGCTTATGGCTACACCTTC.

This clone was found a few times. V is TRBV7-9 and J is TRBJ2-5; a weak D match, TRBD1 (6 bases). The CDR3 spans 13 residues. Trimming pared 2 bases from V and 5 bases from J, leaving 9 bases between. Looked up from germline, CDR1 is SEHNR and CDR2 is FQNEAQ (reference sequence). CDR3 DNA sequence: TGTGCCAGCAGCTTATCAGGGGAGGAGACCCAGTACTTC. Its translation is CASSLSGEETQYF.

This clone was seen once. This chain joins TRBV10-3 and TRBJ1-3; D might be TRBD1 (5 bases). There are 15 residues in the CDR3. CDR1 is ENHRY, CDR2 SYGVKD, per germline. V lost 0 bases and J lost 4, with 10 bases in between. The CDR3: CAISESSGIGNTIYF. The DNA of the CDR3 is TGTGCCATCAGTGAGTCGTCAGGGATAGGAAACACCATATATTTT.

The chain links TRBV19 to TRBJ1-5; tentative D call: TRBD1 (6 bases). The CDR3 length is 14 residues. Germline V gene lookup returns CDR1 LNHDA and CDR2 SQIVND (reference sequence). V lost 7 bases and J 4 bases, leaving 14 bases between the germline ends. The chain's CDR3 is CASKTTGRNQPQHF. The CDR3 DNA follows: TGTGCCAGTAAAACCACAGGGCGGAATCAGCCCCAGCATTTT.

The chain carries TRBV30 and TRBJ1-2; possible D gene TRBD1, 6 bases. Deletions cut 7 bases from V and 9 bases from J, with 18 bases between. The germline CDR1 and CDR2 sequences are GTSNPN and SVGIG (reference sequence). The CDR3 covers 12 residues. In DNA form, the CDR3 reads TGTGCCTCCTCACAGGGAACGAGGCGCTACACCTTC. The encoded protein is CASSQGTRRYTF.

V is TRBV7-9 and J is TRBJ2-3; the D gene is possibly TRBD1 (6 bases). This CDR3 is 16 amino acids long. V lost 1 base and J 1 base, leaving 12 bases between the germline ends. Germline CDR1 reads SEHNR; CDR2 reads FQNEAQ (reference sequence). The CDR3 bases are TGTGCCAGCAGCTTAGGGGTAGGGGGACGCACAGATACGCAGTATTTT. It encodes CASSLGVGGRTDTQYF. The full variable domain, completed using reference TRBV7-9 and TRBJ2-3, is DTGVSQNPRHKITKRGQNVTFRCDPISEHNRLYWYRQTLGQGPEFLTYFQNEAQLEKSRLLSDRFSAERPKGSFSTLEIQRTEQGDSAMYLCASSLGVGGRTDTQYFGPGTRLTVL.

The rearrangement joins TRBV7-3 to TRBJ1-2; 9 bases fit TRBD1. V was clipped by 5 bases and J by 8 bases; unmatched bases: 6. Germline CDR1 SGHTA, CDR2 FQGTGA. CDR3 length equals 13 residues. The CDR3 DNA is TGTGCCAGCAGCACGGGACAGGGAGACGGCTACACCTTC. It encodes CASSTGQGDGYTF.

The chain employs TRBV7-2 and TRBJ1-6, with D possibly TRBD1 on 6 matching bases. The germline V gene encodes CDR1 SGHTA and CDR2 FQGNSA. This CDR3 has 17 residues. V lost 5 bases to trimming and J lost 0 bases, with 14 bases between them. CDR3 amino acids: CASSITTGSSYNSPLHF. The CDR3 DNA follows: TGTGCCAGCAGCATAACGACAGGCAGCTCCTATAATTCACCCCTCCACTTT. The full variable domain, completed using reference TRBV7-2 and TRBJ1-6, is GAGVSQSPSNKVTEKGKDVELRCDPISGHTALYWYRQSLGQGLEFLIYFQGNSAPDKSGLPSDRFSAERTGGSVSTLTIQRTQQEDSAVYLCASSITTGSSYNSPLHFGNGTRLTVT.